The 29 T cell receptor beta chains below come from one sample, sequenced in a study of T cell changes during pregnancy in multiple sclerosis. The data were produced by immunoSEQ multiplex PCR, yet TCRdb's version contains in-frame clones alone and is incomplete. The sample lists 70,000 to 75,000 clones, 70% to 90% occurring once. The sequenced sample was peripheral blood, obtained before pregnancy. The origin of the receptors is a female donor with multiple sclerosis, enrolled in a pregnancy study.

The gene calls are TRBV5-4 and TRBJ1-3, with D possibly being TRBD1 (5 bases). Germline assignment: CDR1 SGHNT and CDR2 YYREEE (reference sequence). The germline V and J ends were trimmed by 0 bases and 2 bases, with 9 bases remaining between them. This CDR3 is built from 15 residues. The CDR3: CASSLAGGAGNTIYF. CDR3 DNA: TGTGCCAGCAGCTTGGCCGGGGGGGCTGGAAACACCATATATTTT.

The chain employs TRBV6-5 and TRBJ2-7, with 13 bases matching TRBD2. The CDR3 covers 16 residues. Unmatched junction bases numbered 3, after V lost 0 bases and J lost 4 bases. The V gene's germline CDR1 is MNHEY and CDR2 SVGAGI. CDR3 in amino acids: CASSYSRTSGGYEQYF. CDR3 nucleotide sequence: TGTGCCAGCAGTTACTCCCGGACTAGCGGGGGTTACGAGCAGTACTTC.

V usage is TRBV19 and J usage is TRBJ1-4, with D possibly matching TRBD1 (6 bases). CDR1 and CDR2 from the germline V gene are LNHDA and SQIVND (reference sequence). The CDR3 is 12 residues long. V gave up 5 bases and J gave up 11 bases, with 12 bases separating them. The CDR3 DNA follows: TGTGCCAGTAGTCTACCCACAGGGAAACTGTTTTTT. Translating gives CASSLPTGKLFF.

This chain uses TRBV6-5 with TRBJ1-1; D remains unclear. V was shortened by 0 bases and J by 5 bases, with 10 bases between the two germline ends. Germline loops: CDR1 MNHEY, CDR2 SVGAGI. This CDR3 has 14 amino acids. CDR3 protein: CASSYSAAQTEAFF. The DNA of the CDR3 is TGTGCCAGCAGTTACTCCGCGGCCCAAACTGAAGCTTTCTTT.

This chain links TRBV7-8 with TRBJ1-3; maybe TRBD1 (5 bases). The CDR3 spans 17 residues. Germline CDR1 reads SGHVS; CDR2 reads FQNEAQ. Trimming pared 1 base from V and 0 bases from J, leaving 13 bases between. CDR3 nucleotides: TGTGCCAGCAGCTTAGGTCTCGGGACTTTCTCTGGAAACACCATATATTTT. This gives the protein CASSLGLGTFSGNTIYF.

The chain is built from TRBV19 and TRBJ2-7, with D tentatively TRBD2 (5 bases). Trimming left V 1 base short and J 4 bases short, with 8 bases between. The germline CDR1 and CDR2 sequences are LNHDA and SQIVND (reference sequence). CDR3 length: 13 amino acids. CDR3 amino acids: CASSIGRNYEQYF. CDR3 nucleotide sequence: TGTGCCAGTAGTATAGGGAGGAATTACGAGCAGTACTTC.

The chain joins TRBV14 to TRBJ2-6; D is unresolved. Trimming removed 4 bases at V and 2 bases at J, with 6 bases between. Germline lookup yields CDR1 SGHDN and CDR2 FVKESK. The CDR3 is made up of 14 amino acids. CDR3 amino acids: CASSPLTGANVLTF. The CDR3 region has the DNA TGTGCCAGCAGCCCCCTAACTGGGGCCAACGTCCTGACTTTC.

About this clone: The same CDR3 arises from other DNA sequences in this sample as well. This chain joins TRBV29-1 and TRBJ1-1; TRBD1 might be the D (5 bases). Trimming removed 7 bases at V and 0 bases at J, with 9 bases between. The V gene's germline CDR1 is SQVTM and CDR2 ANQGSEA. There are 12 residues in the CDR3. The CDR3: CSGGRVNTEAFF. CDR3 nucleotides: TGCAGCGGGGGCAGGGTGAACACTGAAGCTTTCTTT. The full variable domain, rest sourced from reference TRBV29-1 and TRBJ1-1, is SAVISQKPSRDICQRGTSLTIQCQVDSQVTMMFWYRQQPGQSLTLIATANQGSEATYESGFVIDKFPISRPNLTFSTLTVSNMSPEDSSIYLCSGGRVNTEAFFGQGTRLTVV.

CDR3 residues: CASSPDTGSWNQPQHF. The CDR3 coding sequence is TGTGCCAGCTCACCCGATACAGGGTCCTGGAATCAGCCCCAGCATTTT. The rearrangement joins TRBV18 to TRBJ1-5; D may be TRBD1 (6 bases). This CDR3 spans 16 amino acids. Germline assignment: CDR1 KGHSH and CDR2 LQKENI. With 3 bases removed from V and 4 bases from J, the gap between germline ends came to 16 bases.

The chain carries TRBV9 and TRBJ2-7; a possible D gene is TRBD1 (6 bases). The CDR3 length is 15 residues. V was shortened by 3 bases and J by 0 bases, with 13 bases between the two germline ends. Germline CDR1 is SGDLS and CDR2 is YYNGEE. The DNA for the CDR3 is TGTGCCAGCAGCGCAGGACAGTTGTTCTCCTACGAGCAGTACTTC. Translated: CASSAGQLFSYEQYF.

This chain links TRBV6-1 with TRBJ2-3; tentative D call: TRBD1 (6 bases). Per germline, CDR1 MNHNS and CDR2 SASEGT. The CDR3 consists of 13 residues. Trimming cost V 8 bases and J 3 bases, with 12 bases left between them. CDR3 in amino acids: CASLTQGTDTQYF. The CDR3 region has the DNA TGTGCCAGCTTAACACAGGGTACAGATACGCAGTATTTT.

This rearrangement joins TRBV5-1 to TRBJ1-5, with no clear D. There are 14 residues in the CDR3. CDR1 is SGHRS and CDR2 is YFSETQ in the germline V gene. The ends were cut back, 0 bases at V and 6 bases at J, with 10 bases in the middle. The CDR3 bases are TGCGCCAGCAGCTTGGACGGCGGAACTCAGCCCCAGCATTTT. Its protein product is CASSLDGGTQPQHF.

This chain connects TRBV10-3 to TRBJ2-3; 14 bases fit TRBD2. With 10 bases clipped from V and 5 bases from J, the junction kept 2 bases outside the gene matches. The CDR3 loop spans 13 amino acids. Germline V gene data show CDR1 as ENHRY and CDR2 as SYGVKD. The CDR3 nucleotides read TGTGCCACCGGACTAGCGGGGGGAGATACGCAGTATTTT. It is translated as CATGLAGGDTQYF.

This clone was seen only once. The rearrangement joins TRBV6-5 to TRBJ1-5; no clear D. Trimming removed 0 bases at V and 0 bases at J, with 3 bases between. Germline V CDR1 and CDR2: MNHEY, SVGAGI. The CDR3 loop spans 14 amino acids. In DNA, the CDR3 is TGTGCCAGCAGTTACTCTCATAGCAATCAGCCCCAGCATTTT. Protein sequence: CASSYSHSNQPQHF.

The chain has TRBV14 and TRBJ2-7; the D gene is possibly TRBD2 (7 bases). CDR3 length equals 17 residues. Trimming pared 0 bases from V and 3 bases from J, leaving 18 bases between. Per the germline V gene, CDR1 is SGHDN and CDR2 is FVKESK. The CDR3 region is CASSQDWGPAGDYEQYF. The CDR3 nucleotides are TGTGCCAGCAGCCAAGATTGGGGGCCGGCGGGAGACTACGAGCAGTACTTC.

The J gene is TRBJ1-6, the V gene TRBV9, with D maybe TRBD1 (5 bases). The CDR3 totals 15 residues. Germline-derived CDR1 and CDR2 are SGDLS and YYNGEE. V lost 4 bases to trimming and J lost 7 bases, with 15 bases between them. The CDR3 region is CASSPSGGGNSPLHF. The CDR3 DNA follows: TGTGCCAGCAGCCCAAGCGGGGGAGGGAATTCACCCCTCCACTTT.

Details on this clone: The junction departs from the called germline gene at one end, perhaps through a read error. The genes are TRBV5-8 and TRBJ1-4, with D perhaps TRBD1 (5 bases). The CDR3 covers 15 residues. The germline CDR1 and CDR2 sequences are SGHTS and YDEGEE. The CDR3 loop reads CASSFHRQSLMRLLF. The CDR3 nucleotides are TGTGCCAGCAGCTTCCACAGGCAATCTTTGATGAGGCTCCTTTTT.

This chain joins TRBV6-1 and TRBJ1-1; D remains ambiguous. Trimming left V 6 bases short and J 6 bases short, with 8 bases between. The CDR3 is 11 residues long. The germline gives CDR1 MNHNS, CDR2 SASEGT. The CDR3 here is CASRGGAEAFF. DNA of the CDR3: TGTGCCAGCAGAGGAGGAGCTGAAGCTTTCTTT.

J is TRBJ1-5 and V is TRBV19, with a possible D match to TRBD1 (5 bases). Germline V gives CDR1 LNHDA, CDR2 SQIVND (reference sequence). The CDR3 spans 15 residues. V lost 5 bases to trimming and J lost 4 bases, with 15 bases between them. This chain's CDR3 is CASSSRLGGNQPQHF. The CDR3 bases are TGTGCCAGTAGTTCCCGCCTGGGGGGGAATCAGCCCCAGCATTTT.

The chain employs TRBV6-5 and TRBJ1-1; D not certain. Looked up from germline, CDR1 is MNHEY and CDR2 is SVGAGI. V lost 2 bases and J lost 5, with 9 bases in between. The length of the CDR3 is 13 residues. This CDR3 reads CASSYVAGTEAFF. CDR3 DNA sequence: TGTGCCAGCAGTTACGTGGCGGGGACTGAAGCTTTCTTT.

V is TRBV9 and J is TRBJ2-3, with D tentatively TRBD1 (6 bases). From germline, CDR1 is SGDLS and CDR2 YYNGEE. V lost 0 bases and J lost 5, with 7 bases in between. CDR3 length equals 13 residues. Here the CDR3 reads CASSVEGEDTQYF. In nucleotides, the CDR3 is TGTGCCAGCAGCGTAGAGGGGGAAGATACGCAGTATTTT.

CDR3 DNA sequence: TGTGCCAGCAGCTTAATTGGTTCGGTCAACACCATATATTTT. This codes for CASSLIGSVNTIYF. The V gene is TRBV7-2, the J gene TRBJ1-3; D is unresolved. This CDR3 comprises 14 residues. CDR1 and CDR2 (germline): SGHTA, FQGNSA. The V gene lost 2 bases and the J gene lost 7 bases, with 12 bases spanning the gap.

The rearrangement links TRBV19 to TRBJ1-2; a weak D match, TRBD1 (5 bases). The length of the CDR3 is 12 residues. The V end lost 7 bases, the J end lost 1 base, and 7 bases lay between the germline ends. CDR1 is LNHDA, CDR2 SQIVND, per germline (reference sequence). The CDR3 bases are TGTGCCAGTATCGACAGTAACTATGGCTACACCTTC. As protein: CASIDSNYGYTF.

The rearrangement joins TRBV5-1 to TRBJ2-3; TRBD2 agrees at 10 bases. Germline values: CDR1 SGHRS, CDR2 YFSETQ. This CDR3 has 15 residues. V dropped 1 base and J dropped 2; count of bases not matched to a gene: 1. The CDR3 loop is CASSLTSGDTDTQYF. CDR3 DNA sequence: TGCGCCAGCAGCTTGACTAGCGGGGACACAGATACGCAGTATTTT.

The rearrangement joins TRBV6-5 to TRBJ1-2; 7 nucleotides match TRBD1. CDR1 MNHEY and CDR2 SVGAGI come from the germline V gene. The CDR3 runs 13 residues. The V and J ends lost 7 bases and 3 bases, in that order; junction bases with no gene match: 5. CDR3 region: CASTTGQYYGYTF. CDR3 nucleotides: TGTGCCAGCACTACGGGACAGTACTATGGCTACACCTTC.

Here the CDR3 reads CASSPQGDTGELFF. The CDR3 nucleotides are TGTGCCAGCTCACCACAGGGAGACACCGGGGAGCTGTTTTTT. The V gene is TRBV18, the J gene TRBJ2-2, with D maybe TRBD2 (5 bases). Germline V gene sequence: CDR1 KGHSH, CDR2 LQKENI. The CDR3 length is 14 residues. Between the trimmed V and J ends, which lost 1 base and 3 bases, there was a span of 6 bases.

This clone has a single count. This chain connects TRBV19 to TRBJ1-5; maybe TRBD1 (6 bases). This CDR3 region has 14 residues. In germline, CDR1 is LNHDA, CDR2 SQIVND (reference sequence). V was cut by 6 bases and J by 3 bases, with 12 bases left in between. For the CDR3, the DNA is TGTGCCAGTAGAAGGACAGCGTACAATCAGCCCCAGCATTTT. It yields the protein CASRRTAYNQPQHF.

V gene TRBV2 combines with J gene TRBJ1-5, with a tentative D call TRBD1 (5 bases). Germline V gene lookup returns CDR1 SNHLY and CDR2 FYNNEI. CDR3 length: 16 amino acids. V was trimmed by 7 bases and J by 0 bases, leaving 16 bases between them. CDR3 coding DNA: TGTGCCAGCACCGGGGACGGGAGGTATAGCAATCAGCCCCAGCATTTT. This sequence encodes CASTGDGRYSNQPQHF.

This rearrangement joins TRBV30 to TRBJ2-1; D is possibly TRBD1 (6 bases). Germline V CDR1 and CDR2: GTSNPN, SVGIG (reference sequence). This CDR3 is built from 13 residues. Trimming took off 3 bases at V and 5 bases at J, with 11 bases between the two ends. The CDR3 spells CAWRSSGDNEQFF. DNA of the CDR3: TGTGCCTGGAGAAGTTCAGGGGACAATGAGCAGTTCTTC.